This T cell receptor (beta chain) was recorded in a study of CD8 T cells in ankylosing spondylitis. The J segment lost 4 bases and the V segment lost 3 bases, leaving 7 bases of the junction unmatched. The CDR3 runs to 15 residues. Germline loops: CDR1 SGHRS, CDR2 YFSETQ. Each CDR3 protein gets one entry after TCRdb re-called the 5' RACE reads with MiXCR. The data show roughly 220,000 distinct CDR3 sequences, about 10% seen once. This clonotype was counted between two and nine times. The gene calls are TRBV5-1 and TRBJ2-1, with 7 bases identical to TRBD2. Sample: blood, either unsorted or a sorted T cell fraction (not recorded which). This clonotype was sampled from a male donor with ankylosing spondylitis or in good health (not recorded which). The CDR3: CASSSSGESYNEQFF. CDR3 DNA sequence: TGCGCCAGCAGCTCAAGCGGGGAAAGTTACAATGAGCAGTTCTTC.